Below are 19 T cell receptor beta chains sequenced from a single sample in a study of T cells after yellow fever vaccination. TCRdb re-analysed the 5' RACE reads in MiXCR, keeping a single row per CDR3 protein. The sample holds some 500,000 distinct CDR3 sequences, approximately 15% seen once. This specimen was PBMCs, taken on the day of the yellow fever booster vaccination. The receptors come from a man younger than 45 who received the YFV17D yellow fever vaccine.

This clonotype was observed many times. The V and J genes are TRBV7-2 and TRBJ2-1, with TRBD2 matching over 9 bases. Trimming removed 0 bases from V and 3 bases from J; junction bases left unmatched: 3. CDR3 size: 16 residues. Germline V lookup: CDR1 SGHTA, CDR2 FQGNSA. CDR3 nucleotide sequence: TGTGCCAGCAGCTTAGCGGGACTAGCAGTCTACAATGAGCAGTTCTTC. It is translated as CASSLAGLAVYNEQFF.

J is TRBJ2-5 and V is TRBV27; D may be TRBD2 (5 bases). Germline CDR1 is MNHEY and CDR2 is SMNVEV (reference sequence). CDR3 length: 16 amino acids. V lost 8 bases and J lost 1, with 20 bases in between. CDR3 nucleotides: TGTGCCAGCTGGAGGCTAGGATTAAGCGGCCAAGAGACCCAGTACTTC. It translates to CASWRLGLSGQETQYF.

The J gene is TRBJ2-4, the V gene TRBV3-1; D unclear. V lost 3 bases, J lost 0 bases, and 12 bases lay in between. Per the germline V gene, CDR1 is LGHDT and CDR2 is YNNKEL (reference sequence). The CDR3 runs 16 residues. The CDR3 region is CASSQLESLAKNIQYF. The CDR3 DNA reads as TGTGCCAGCAGCCAGCTTGAGAGTCTAGCCAAAAACATTCAGTACTTC.

There are a few counts of this clonotype. This sequence joins TRBV7-2 and TRBJ1-4; tentatively, D is TRBD1 (6 bases). V was pared by 1 base and J by 7 bases, with 10 bases between. Germline CDR1 and CDR2: SGHTA and FQGNSA. This CDR3 comprises 14 residues. The CDR3 DNA is TGTGCCAGCAGCTTAGGAGGGGGAAGTGAAAAACTGTTTTTT. This sequence encodes CASSLGGGSEKLFF.

This clonotype has a count of ten or more. This chain joins TRBV20-1 and TRBJ2-5, with 8 bases aligning to TRBD2. Germline lookup yields CDR1 DFQATT and CDR2 SNEGSKA (reference sequence). V was pared by 3 bases and J by 5 bases, with 2 bases of the junction left unmatched. This CDR3 spans 12 amino acids. This chain's CDR3 is CSARTSEETQYF. The DNA for the CDR3 is TGCAGTGCTAGGACTAGCGAGGAGACCCAGTACTTC.

This clonotype was picked up a small number of times. This chain uses TRBV6-2 or TRBV6-3 with TRBJ2-7; maybe TRBD1 (5 bases). There are 15 residues in the CDR3. Germline loops: CDR1 MNHEY, CDR2 SVGEGT. V lost 4 bases, J lost 3 bases, and 16 bases lay in between. The CDR3 loop is CASSSFRRQFYEQYF. CDR3 DNA sequence: TGTGCCAGCAGTTCGTTCCGGAGACAGTTCTACGAGCAGTACTTC.

The chain links TRBV7-2 to TRBJ2-7; possibly TRBD2 for D (7 bases). The CDR3 extends over 15 amino acids. V shed 4 bases and J shed 2 bases, with 15 bases lying between them. Germline-derived CDR1 and CDR2 are SGHTA and FQGNSA. The CDR3 bases are TGTGCCAGCAGCTCCTGGGGGGGCAGCGCCTACGAGCAGTACTTC. Protein sequence: CASSSWGGSAYEQYF.

This clonotype was counted between two and nine times. CDR3 nucleotide sequence: TGCGCCAGCAGCTTACAGGGGATGGGGGATACGCAGTATTTT. This translates into CASSLQGMGDTQYF. The chain has TRBV5-1 and TRBJ2-3; TRBD1 matches 7 bases. Germline V gives CDR1 SGHRS, CDR2 YFSETQ. Trimming took 2 bases from V and 6 from J; bases not matched to a gene: 6. This CDR3 contains 14 residues.

This chain connects TRBV7-2 to TRBJ2-3; 7 positions match TRBD1. J lost 2 bases, V lost 7 bases, and 3 bases had no gene match. The CDR3 extends over 13 amino acids. Germline assignment: CDR1 SGHTA and CDR2 FQGNSA. DNA of the CDR3: TGTGCCAGCATGGACAGGAACACAGATACGCAGTATTTT. Its translation: CASMDRNTDTQYF.

This clonotype appeared a few times. The chain is built from TRBV23-1 and TRBJ2-3; 12 bases map to TRBD1. TRBV23-1 is filed as an ORF, its function uncertain. The CDR3 covers 17 residues. The V and J ends lost 2 bases and 3 bases, in that order; junction bases with no gene match: 6. The CDR3 region is CASSQRDRGLGTDTQYF. The CDR3 region has the DNA TGCGCCAGCAGTCAACGGGACAGGGGGCTTGGTACAGATACGCAGTATTTT.

There are a few counts of this clonotype. The J gene is TRBJ1-6, the V gene TRBV20-1; the D gene is possibly TRBD1 (5 bases). Germline CDR1 is DFQATT and CDR2 is SNEGSKA (reference sequence). The CDR3 has 15 amino acids. The V end was cut by 6 bases, the J end by 7 bases, with 19 bases between. The CDR3 region is CSADEALRENSPLHF. The CDR3 DNA is TGCAGTGCGGACGAAGCCCTCAGGGAGAATTCACCCCTCCACTTT.

This chain uses TRBV27 with TRBJ2-3; D might be TRBD1 or TRBD2, each matching 5 bases. The CDR3 is made up of 16 amino acids. V lost 0 bases and J lost 4, with 14 bases in between. Germline-derived CDR1 and CDR2 are MNHEY and SMNVEV (reference sequence). As DNA, the CDR3 is TGTGCCAGCAGTTTATCTGGGGGAGTGAGACCAGATACGCAGTATTTT. This translates into CASSLSGGVRPDTQYF.

The V call is TRBV2, the J call TRBJ2-4; 7 positions agree with TRBD1. With V trimmed by 7 bases and J by 6 bases, 6 bases remained unmatched. The CDR3 loop spans 13 amino acids. Germline V CDR1 and CDR2: SNHLY, FYNNEI. The CDR3 bases are TGTGCCAGCATGCCGGGACAGCGAAACATTCAGTACTTC. As protein: CASMPGQRNIQYF.

The V gene is TRBV5-4, the J gene TRBJ2-3, with 9 bases fitting TRBD2. J gave up 2 bases and V 4 bases, and 8 bases lay outside the gene matches. The CDR3 is made up of 16 amino acids. Germline lookup yields CDR1 SGHNT and CDR2 YYREEE (reference sequence). CDR3 DNA sequence: TGTGCCAGCAGCCCCCGGACTAGCGCCCCCACAGATACGCAGTATTTT. Translating it yields CASSPRTSAPTDTQYF.

The chain has TRBV7-6 and TRBJ2-3; D may be TRBD1 (5 bases). This CDR3 is 14 amino acids long. The ends were cut back, 4 bases at V and 4 bases at J, with 12 bases in the middle. Germline V gene sequence: CDR1 SGHVS, CDR2 FNYEAQ. The CDR3: CASSWTSTADTQYF. In nucleotides, the CDR3 is TGTGCCAGCAGCTGGACATCGACAGCAGATACGCAGTATTTT.

A single count supports this clonotype. Compared with germline, one end of the junction differs, possibly owing to a read error. DNA for the CDR3: TGTGCCAGCAGCTTAGTCCCGGGAGGGCAGGGAGATACGCAGTGTTTT. It encodes CASSLVPGGQGDTQCF. This chain joins TRBV7-2 and TRBJ2-3; 8 nucleotides agree with TRBD2. Germline V gene sequence: CDR1 SGHTA, CDR2 FQGNSA. CDR3 length: 16 amino acids.

This clonotype was observed at least ten times. This rearrangement joins TRBV28 to TRBJ2-3, with D uncertain. CDR1 and CDR2 (germline): MDHEN, SYDVKM. This CDR3 region has 9 residues. V was clipped by 8 bases and J by 6 bases, with 3 bases between them. For the CDR3, the DNA is TGTGCCAGCTTCGATACGCAGTATTTT. It is translated as CASFDTQYF.

The rearrangement uses TRBV5-1 and TRBJ2-5, with TRBD2 as a possible D gene (6 bases). Germline V gene data show CDR1 as SGHRS and CDR2 as YFSETQ. The CDR3 consists of 13 residues. Deletions cut 4 bases from V and 4 bases from J, with 11 bases between. CDR3 coding DNA: TGCGCCAGCAGCGATGGGACTTCAGAGACCCAGTACTTC. It specifies CASSDGTSETQYF.

This clonotype was observed a few times. This sequence joins TRBV6-1 and TRBJ2-1, with a tentative D call TRBD2 (6 bases). V lost 0 bases to trimming and J lost 6 bases, with 9 bases between them. In germline, CDR1 is MNHNS, CDR2 SASEGT. CDR3 size: 14 residues. The CDR3 region is CASSEALASNEQFF. The CDR3 bases are TGTGCCAGCAGTGAAGCACTAGCTAGCAATGAGCAGTTCTTC.